The T cell receptor beta chain described here comes from a study of blood T cell repertoires in COVID-19. In the study overall: From T cells, B-cell-depleted T cells, or PBMCs came the material, which was cDNA or gDNA.

In the study's own analysis: Estimates of nucleated cell counts were drawn from the amplification of reference gene primers. Profiling relied on immunoSEQ multiplex PCR, and the TCRdb table lists in-frame clones only, not all of them. Clone size and V and J calls were adopted from that table, with D and trimming inferred from the DNA. The top ten clones hold around 4% of a sample with 250,000 to 350,000 clones, roughly 80% of them seen once. V lost 6 bases and J lost 5; bases outside the gene matches: 2. The length of the CDR3 is 11 residues. Looked up from germline, CDR1 is SQVTM and CDR2 is ANQGSEA.

The J gene is TRBJ2-5, the V gene TRBV29-1, with 8 nucleotides matching TRBD1. The sequence came from a woman aged 50 to 60 with active or convalescent COVID-19. The sequencing sample was made of peripheral blood. The DNA for the CDR3 is TGCAGCGTAAACAGGGGGGAGACCCAGTACTTC. It encodes CSVNRGETQYF.